This T cell receptor (beta chain) stems from a study of cytomegalovirus exposure and HLA in healthy donors. Study-level findings and limits: Data from an earlier analysis indicated that most TCR beta V segments were productive either about 87% or about 30% of the time.

Comment on this clone: Its antigen remains unknown.

V dropped 3 bases and J dropped 2; count of bases not matched to a gene: 7. Germline V gives CDR1 LGHNT, CDR2 FRNRAP. This CDR3 region has 16 residues. Both 60 Vbeta primers and 13 Jbeta primers went into the PCR. Profiled with immunoSEQ multiplex PCR; TCRdb holds only in-frame clones, not every one. The profile shows 160,000 or so clones, roughly 84% of them singletons. The sequenced sample consisted of PBMCs. This sequence originates from a woman aged 18-29 years in good health and CMV-seronegative. This chain uses TRBV12-5 with TRBJ1-2; 9 bases fit TRBD1. The CDR3 nucleotides are TGTGCTAGTGGTTTCCTCCGTGGGACAGGGAACTATGGCTACACCTTC. Residues: CASGFLRGTGNYGYTF.